The rows below give T cell receptor beta chains drawn from one sample of a study of siplizumab effects on memory and regulatory T cells. Sequencing was performed with immunoSEQ multiplex PCR; in TCRdb, only in-frame clones are kept and a portion is missing. Of approximately 75,000 clones listed, 93% are singletons. The material sequenced was CD8+ T cells sorted from blood. Source of these receptors: a human donor in good health. The CDR3 runs from the conserved cysteine through the conserved F or W. Fields, in order: J gene, V gene, D gene, clone size, CDR3 protein, CDR3 DNA. A D gene is named only where the DNA matches it firmly. The listing skips clone size in some rows; elsewhere it reads once, few, many or a size class.

j_call: TRBJ2-3
v_call: TRBV23-1
d_call: TRBD2
clone_size: NA
cdr3_aa: CASTTAGTRGTDTQYF
cdr3_nt: TGCGCCAGCACCACGGCCGGGACTAGGGGAACAGATACGCAGTATTTT

j_call: TRBJ2-2
v_call: TRBV5-6
d_call: TRBD1
clone_size: NA
cdr3_aa: CASSGQAVGELFF
cdr3_nt: TGTGCCAGCAGTGGACAGGCAGTCGGGGAGCTGTTTTTT

j_call: TRBJ2-3
v_call: TRBV19
d_call: NA
clone_size: NA
cdr3_aa: CASSIWGGLTDTQYF
cdr3_nt: TGTGCCAGTAGTATATGGGGGGGGCTGACAGATACGCAGTATTTT

j_call: TRBJ2-2
v_call: TRBV5-4
d_call: NA
clone_size: NA
cdr3_aa: CASSISGTGELFF
cdr3_nt: TGTGCCAGCAGCATAAGCGGTACCGGGGAGCTGTTTTTT

j_call: TRBJ2-1
v_call: TRBV6-4
d_call: TRBD2
clone_size: NA
cdr3_aa: CASSTDSGGLNEQFF
cdr3_nt: TGTGCCAGCAGCACGGATAGCGGGGGACTCAATGAGCAGTTCTTC

j_call: TRBJ2-1
v_call: TRBV7-9
d_call: NA
clone_size: NA
cdr3_aa: CASSSGTGTPSYNEQFF
cdr3_nt: TGTGCCAGCAGCTCCGGGACCGGGACTCCCTCCTACAATGAGCAGTTCTTC

j_call: TRBJ1-2
v_call: TRBV5-6
d_call: TRBD1
clone_size: NA
cdr3_aa: CASSRGTGGLGYTF
cdr3_nt: TGTGCCAGCAGCCGAGGGACAGGGGGATTAGGCTACACCTTC

j_call: TRBJ1-2
v_call: TRBV7-9
d_call: NA
clone_size: NA
cdr3_aa: CASSLGQATAWGYTF
cdr3_nt: TGTGCCAGCAGCTTAGGTCAGGCGACCGCCTGGGGCTACACCTTC

j_call: TRBJ1-5
v_call: TRBV5-6
d_call: NA
clone_size: NA
cdr3_aa: CASSSFSNQPQHF
cdr3_nt: TGTGCCAGCAGCTCTTTTAGCAATCAGCCCCAGCATTTT

j_call: TRBJ1-1
v_call: TRBV6-4
d_call: TRBD1
clone_size: once
cdr3_aa: CASSESGTGRTEAFF
cdr3_nt: TGTGCCAGCAGTGAGTCCGGGACAGGGAGGACTGAAGCTTTCTTT

j_call: TRBJ2-3
v_call: TRBV27
d_call: NA
clone_size: NA
cdr3_aa: CASSPGQRFTDTQYF
cdr3_nt: TGTGCCAGCAGCCCCGGACAGAGATTCACAGATACGCAGTATTTT

j_call: TRBJ2-7
v_call: TRBV29-1
d_call: NA
clone_size: NA
cdr3_aa: CSVEGGAEQYF
cdr3_nt: TGCAGCGTTGAAGGGGGGGCCGAGCAGTACTTC

j_call: TRBJ1-5
v_call: TRBV5-5
d_call: NA
clone_size: NA
cdr3_aa: CASSPESLQGKEDQPQHF
cdr3_nt: TGTGCCAGCAGCCCGGAATCCCTACAGGGAAAGGAGGATCAGCCCCAGCATTTT

j_call: TRBJ2-3
v_call: TRBV27
d_call: NA
clone_size: NA
cdr3_aa: CASSPAPAGTDTQYF
cdr3_nt: TGTGCCAGCAGTCCCGCCCCAGCGGGCACAGATACGCAGTATTTT

j_call: TRBJ2-7
v_call: TRBV7-6
d_call: NA
clone_size: NA
cdr3_aa: CASSPGTSYEQYF
cdr3_nt: TGTGCCAGCAGCCCGGGGACATCCTACGAGCAGTACTTC

j_call: TRBJ2-7
v_call: TRBV5-6
d_call: TRBD1
clone_size: NA
cdr3_aa: CASSLAGTAYEQYF
cdr3_nt: TGTGCCAGCAGCTTGGCCGGGACAGCGTACGAGCAGTACTTC

j_call: TRBJ2-7
v_call: TRBV9
d_call: TRBD1
clone_size: medium-sized
cdr3_aa: CASNSGGQGAEQYF
cdr3_nt: TGTGCCAGCAACTCAGGGGGACAGGGGGCCGAGCAGTACTTC

j_call: TRBJ2-2
v_call: TRBV4-3
d_call: NA
clone_size: NA
cdr3_aa: CASSQGGTGNTGELFF
cdr3_nt: TGCGCCAGCAGCCAAGGGGGGACTGGGAACACCGGGGAGCTGTTTTTT

j_call: TRBJ2-3
v_call: TRBV5-1
d_call: NA
clone_size: NA
cdr3_aa: CASSLGISTDTQYF
cdr3_nt: TGCGCCAGCAGCTTAGGTATTAGCACAGATACGCAGTATTTT

j_call: TRBJ2-1
v_call: TRBV7-2
d_call: NA
clone_size: NA
cdr3_aa: CASSFDAYNEQFF
cdr3_nt: TGTGCCAGCAGCTTCGATGCCTACAATGAGCAGTTCTTC

j_call: TRBJ2-7
v_call: TRBV7-9
d_call: NA
clone_size: NA
cdr3_aa: CASSLLPGLKTYEQYF
cdr3_nt: TGTGCCAGCAGCCTGTTACCGGGGCTGAAGACCTACGAGCAGTACTTC